This T cell receptor beta chain was recovered during a study of T cell repertoires in cytomegalovirus infection. On the study more broadly: Public TCR beta signatures indicated both CMV infection and matching HLA type. Study conclusions and caveats: Predominance within the ex vivo response was attributable to HLA-C-restricted CMV-specific TCR beta clonotypes. Cumulative public TCR beta family frequency identified carriers of CMV plus the relevant HLA.

TCRdb redid the calling of the reads with MiXCR, one entry per CDR3 protein. The sample contains about 400,000 distinct CDR3 sequences, approximately 18% of which appear only once. V shed 3 bases and J shed 0 bases, with 12 bases lying between them. CDR1 and CDR2 (germline): MGHRA, YSYEKL. CDR3 length: 15 amino acids. Concerning this clonotype itself: Its antigen is not known. This may come from a read error, since a much larger clone is one base off. Here the CDR3 omits its conserved ending phenylalanine or tryptophan, so a read error is the likely source.

The sample consisted of PBMCs. The J gene is TRBJ2-7, the V gene TRBV4-1; D call uncertain. The clonotype comes from a human donor in good health (CMV status not recorded). Some clones in this sample may be carry-over from other donors' samples. CDR3 amino acids: CASSHEYPSSYEQYI. In DNA, the CDR3 is TGCGCCAGCAGCCATGAGTACCCCAGCTCCTACGAGCAGTACATC.